This T cell receptor (beta chain) was identified during a study of beta chain features in type 1 diabetes. Study results and caveats: In all four CD4+ subsets, TCRB CDR3 length was significantly, moderately reduced in type 1 diabetes.

A few counts support this clone. Its target is unknown. What was sequenced were expressed TCRB transcripts, since all of the isolated RNA had been reverse transcribed. Assay used: immunoSEQ multiplex PCR; TCRdb lists only in-frame clones, some missing. Found here are more than 300,000 clones, roughly 12% of them singletons; the top ten hold 0.0095% to 0.011%. Trimming took 3 bases from V and 1 from J; bases not matched to a gene: 7. Looked up from germline, CDR1 is SGHDN and CDR2 is FVKESK. There are 16 residues in the CDR3. CD45RO/CCR7/CD25/CD127/CD95/CD27 staining was used to isolate CD4+ naive, central memory, regulatory and stem cell-like memory cells by sorting.

The chain combines TRBV14 with TRBJ2-5, with TRBD1 matching over 8 bases. This TCR derives from a woman aged 18 to 35 with type 1 diabetes. Sequencing was performed on naive CD4+ T cells from blood. The CDR3 reads CASSHERTGGQETQYF. CDR3 sequence (DNA): TGTGCCAGCAGCCACGAGAGAACAGGGGGCCAAGAGACCCAGTACTTC.